The entry below describes one TCR beta chain. Its matching antigen is unknown. The data were obtained in a study of T cell responses to AZD1222 COVID-19 vaccine. Notes on the study in general: Donors were largely white British and mainly female; clonal diversity was possibly underestimated. The CD4 TCRs associated with vaccination extended across spike and predominated at 160-218 and 743-854.

The CDR3 consists of 15 residues. Germline CDR1 is SGHRS and CDR2 is YFSETQ. Germline trimming cut 2 bases from V and 3 bases from J; bases unmatched to any gene: 5. Sequencing was performed with immunoSEQ multiplex PCR; in TCRdb, only in-frame clones are kept and a portion is missing. The profile shows 120,000 or so clones, about 94% of them singletons. The sample was peripheral blood, taken 28 days after the second AZD1222 dose. This clonotype was obtained from an adult who received the AZD1222 COVID-19 vaccine. V usage is TRBV5-1 and J usage is TRBJ2-7; TRBD1 matches at 10 bases. The chain's CDR3 is CASSFGQGGVYEQYF. CDR3 DNA sequence: TGCGCCAGCAGCTTCGGACAGGGGGGAGTCTACGAGCAGTACTTC.